Listed below are T cell receptor beta chains from one sample, sequenced in a study of CD8+CD57+ T cells in acquired aplastic anemia. TCRdb ran MiXCR on the reads and lists one entry per CDR3 protein. The table lists a few hundred thousand distinct CDR3 sequences, around 63% of them singletons. Sequencing input: sorted CD4+, CD8+, or CD8+CD57+ T cells (not recorded which) from PBMCs. The source is a human donor in good health. Each CDR3 is given with its conserved first and last residue. D genes are given only for firm matches. Clone size is shown for a subset of rows, as once, few, many or a class of expanded clone.

TRBJ2-3 TRBD1 NA TRBV2 TGTGCCAGCTGCATAGAGGACAGGGGTTATACGCAGTATTTT CASCIEDRGYTQYF
TRBJ1-5 NA NA TRBV6-2/TRBV6-3 TGTGCCAGCAGCCTGGGACTTATCAATCAGCCCCAGCATTTT CASSLGLINQPQHF
TRBJ1-5 NA NA TRBV20-1 TGCAGTGCTAGGTCCCAGGGTAGCAATCAGCCCCAGCATTTT CSARSQGSNQPQHF
TRBJ1-4 NA NA TRBV6-5 TGTGCCGGAAGAGGGGTTGCAACTAATGAAAAACTGTTTTTT CAGRGVATNEKLFF
TRBJ2-5 NA NA TRBV10-3 TGTGCCATCTGGGGGCGGAGAGTTCCCGTACCTCAAGAGACCCAGTACTTC CAIWGRRVPVPQETQYF
TRBJ2-3 NA many TRBV19 TGTGCCAGCAACGATGACCGAAGGACCAGCACAGATACGCAGTATTTT CASNDDRRTSTDTQYF
TRBJ2-3 TRBD2 NA TRBV24-1 TGTGCCAGCAGCGGGGAGCGGGGGGGCCCAGATACGCAGTATTTT CASSGERGGPDTQYF
TRBJ2-1 NA many TRBV10-3 TGTGCCATCTTACAAGGACTCCCTGGTACTTACAATGAGCAGTTCTTC CAILQGLPGTYNEQFF
TRBJ1-4 NA NA TRBV9 TGTGCCAGCAGCGTAGAGGGGACGGGGGGAAAACTGTTTTTT CASSVEGTGGKLFF
TRBJ1-6 NA NA TRBV9 TGTGCCAGCAGCCAAGCTAGCGGTTCACCCCTCCACTTT CASSQASGSPLHF
TRBJ2-4 TRBD1 many TRBV9 TGTGCCAGCAGCGAACAGGGGCTGGGGAACATTCAGTACTTC CASSEQGLGNIQYF
TRBJ2-1 NA NA TRBV6-4 TGTGCCATCAGTGAGTCGAGCAGGAGGAATGAGCAGTTCTTC CAISESSRRNEQFF
TRBJ2-7 NA many TRBV7-9 TGTGCCAGCAGCCCCGACTCACGCGAGCAGTACTTC CASSPDSREQYF
TRBJ2-5 TRBD1 many TRBV11-3 TGTGCCAGCAGCTTAGCGACAGGGGGCGTTGAGACCCAGTACTTC CASSLATGGVETQYF
TRBJ1-6 NA few TRBV19 TGTGCCAGTAGTACAGGGACGGAGTCACCCCTCCACTTT CASSTGTESPLHF
TRBJ1-1 NA once TRBV15 TGTGCCACCAGCGCGCATTCTAACACTGAAGCTTTCTTT CATSAHSNTEAFF
TRBJ1-2 NA NA TRBV29-1 TGCAGCGTTGATAGGACGGGGGGCTATGGCTACACCTTC CSVDRTGGYGYTF
TRBJ1-1 NA NA TRBV19 TGTGCCAGTAGTACACCCTCAGGGGACACTGAAGCTTTCTTT CASSTPSGDTEAFF
TRBJ2-7 TRBD1 many TRBV6-1 TGTGCCAGCAGTGAAGTGGTCGGGACAGGGTATAACGAGCAGTACTTC CASSEVVGTGYNEQYF
TRBJ2-1 NA NA TRBV2 TGTGCCAGCAGTGAAGAAACCCAGAATGAGCAGTTCTTC CASSEETQNEQFF
TRBJ1-6 NA NA TRBV7-9 TGTGCCAGCAGCTTAGCTCTTCGGATCCATAATTCACCCCTCCACTTT CASSLALRIHNSPLHF
TRBJ2-7 TRBD2 many TRBV5-8 TGTGCCAGCAGCTCCCGGACTAGCGGGAGAAACGAGCAGTACTTC CASSSRTSGRNEQYF
TRBJ2-7 TRBD1 many TRBV13 TGTGCCAGCAGCTTCCCGGGACAGGGGGCTTACGAGCAGTACTTC CASSFPGQGAYEQYF
TRBJ2-5 NA NA TRBV2 TGTGCCAGCAGCCAAGTGGGCACGGAGACCCAGTACTTC CASSQVGTETQYF
TRBJ1-1 NA NA TRBV14 TGTGCCAGCAGCCAGGAAGGGGGGTGGACTGAAGCTTTCTTT CASSQEGGWTEAFF
TRBJ1-2 NA NA TRBV19 TGTGCCAGTAGTAGCATCAACAAGAACTATGGCTACACCTTC CASSSINKNYGYTF
TRBJ1-1 TRBD1 NA TRBV2 TGTGCCTGGGTACAGGGGTTGAACACTGAAGCTTTCTTT CAWVQGLNTEAFF
TRBJ2-7 NA many TRBV6-1 TGTGCCAGCAGTGATAGGCCTAACTACGAGCAGTACTTC CASSDRPNYEQYF
TRBJ1-2 NA few TRBV29-1 TGCAGCGTTGAGTTGTGGGGGGCTGATGGCTACACCTTC CSVELWGADGYTF
TRBJ2-2 TRBD1 NA TRBV24-1 TGTGCCACCAGTGATTTGAGACAGGGAATCGGGGAGCTGCTTTTT CATSDLRQGIGELLF
TRBJ2-3 TRBD1 many TRBV3-1 TGTGCCAGCAGCCAAGATGTGGGCAGGGGGCGGGATACGCAGTATTTT CASSQDVGRGRDTQYF
TRBJ2-1 NA NA TRBV15 TGTGCCACCAGCAGAGATCCCCTAGAGATCAATGAGCAGTTCTTC CATSRDPLEINEQFF
TRBJ2-5 NA NA TRBV20-1 TGCAGTGCCAGCCTTGGGGACGCGCCTGTGGGGACCCAGTACTTC CSASLGDAPVGTQYF
TRBJ2-7 NA NA TRBV11-3 TGTGCCAGCGGCTGGACTCTCACGGGCTACGAGCAGTACTTC CASGWTLTGYEQYF
TRBJ2-7 NA NA TRBV24-1 TGTGCCACCAGTGCCCGAAATTCCTACGAGCAGTACTTC CATSARNSYEQYF
TRBJ1-5 NA many TRBV27 TGTGCCAGCAGCAAACTCGGCGGCAATCAGCCCCAGCATTTT CASSKLGGNQPQHF
TRBJ2-7 TRBD1 NA TRBV18 TGTGCCAGCTCAGCCACAGGGGGAGGAGGGTACGATCAGTACTTC CASSATGGGGYDQYF
TRBJ1-6 NA many TRBV10-3 TGTGCCATCAGTGAGTCAGGGATAAATTCACCCCTCCACTTT CAISESGINSPLHF
TRBJ2-1 NA NA TRBV7-9 TGTGCCAGCAGCTTAGGGGCTGTCAATGAGCAGTTCTTC CASSLGAVNEQFF
TRBJ1-2 TRBD1 NA TRBV27 TGTGCCAGCAGTCTACAGGGGGCTAGCGGCTACACCTTC CASSLQGASGYTF
TRBJ2-7 NA NA TRBV10-3 TGTGCCATCAGTGGTGGAATAGACTACGAGCAGTACTTC CAISGGIDYEQYF